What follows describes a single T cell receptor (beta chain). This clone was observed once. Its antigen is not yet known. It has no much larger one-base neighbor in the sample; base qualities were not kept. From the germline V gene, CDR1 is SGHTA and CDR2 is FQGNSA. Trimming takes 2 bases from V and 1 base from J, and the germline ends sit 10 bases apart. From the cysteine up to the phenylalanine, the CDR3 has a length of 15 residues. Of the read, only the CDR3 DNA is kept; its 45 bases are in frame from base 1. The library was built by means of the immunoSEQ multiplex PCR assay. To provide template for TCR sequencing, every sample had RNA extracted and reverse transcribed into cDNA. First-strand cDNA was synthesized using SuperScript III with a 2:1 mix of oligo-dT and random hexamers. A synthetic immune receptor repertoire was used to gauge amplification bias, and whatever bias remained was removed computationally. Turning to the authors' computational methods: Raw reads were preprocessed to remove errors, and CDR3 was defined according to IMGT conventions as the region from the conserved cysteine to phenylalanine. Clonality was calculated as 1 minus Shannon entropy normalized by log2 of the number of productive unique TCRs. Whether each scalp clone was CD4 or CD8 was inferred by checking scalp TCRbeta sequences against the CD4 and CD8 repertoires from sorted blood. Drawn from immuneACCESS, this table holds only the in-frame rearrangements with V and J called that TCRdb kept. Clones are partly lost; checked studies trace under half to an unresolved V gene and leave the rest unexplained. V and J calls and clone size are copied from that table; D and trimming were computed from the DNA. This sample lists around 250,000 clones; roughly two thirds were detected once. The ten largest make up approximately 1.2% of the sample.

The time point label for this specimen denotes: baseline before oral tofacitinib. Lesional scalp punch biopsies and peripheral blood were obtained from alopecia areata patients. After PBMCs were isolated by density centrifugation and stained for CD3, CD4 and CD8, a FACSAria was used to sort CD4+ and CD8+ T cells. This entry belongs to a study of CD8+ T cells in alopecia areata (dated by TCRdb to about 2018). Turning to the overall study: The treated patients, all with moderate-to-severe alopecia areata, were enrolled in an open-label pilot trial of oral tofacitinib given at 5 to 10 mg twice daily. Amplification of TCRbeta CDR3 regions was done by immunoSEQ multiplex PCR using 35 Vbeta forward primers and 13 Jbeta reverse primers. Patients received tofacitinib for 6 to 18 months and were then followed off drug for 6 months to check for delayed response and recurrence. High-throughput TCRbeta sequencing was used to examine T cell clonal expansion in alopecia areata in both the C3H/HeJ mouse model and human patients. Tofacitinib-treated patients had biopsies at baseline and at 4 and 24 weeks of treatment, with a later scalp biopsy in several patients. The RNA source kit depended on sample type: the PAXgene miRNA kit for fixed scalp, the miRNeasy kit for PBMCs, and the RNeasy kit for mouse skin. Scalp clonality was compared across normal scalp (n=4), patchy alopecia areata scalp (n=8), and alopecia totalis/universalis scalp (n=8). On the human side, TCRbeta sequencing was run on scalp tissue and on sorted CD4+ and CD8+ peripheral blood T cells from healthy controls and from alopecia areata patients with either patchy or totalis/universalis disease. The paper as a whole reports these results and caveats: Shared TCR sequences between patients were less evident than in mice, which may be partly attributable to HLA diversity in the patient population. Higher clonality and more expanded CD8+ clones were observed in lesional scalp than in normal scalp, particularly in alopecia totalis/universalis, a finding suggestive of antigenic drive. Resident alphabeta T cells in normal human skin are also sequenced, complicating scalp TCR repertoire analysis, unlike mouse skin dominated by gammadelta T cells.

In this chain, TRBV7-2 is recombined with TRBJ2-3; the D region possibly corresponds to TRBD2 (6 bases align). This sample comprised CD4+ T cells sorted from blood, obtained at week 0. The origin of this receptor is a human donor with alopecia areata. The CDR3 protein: CASSLWQRGTDTQYF. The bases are TGTGCCAGCAGCTTATGGCAGCGGGGCACAGATACGCAGTATTTT.